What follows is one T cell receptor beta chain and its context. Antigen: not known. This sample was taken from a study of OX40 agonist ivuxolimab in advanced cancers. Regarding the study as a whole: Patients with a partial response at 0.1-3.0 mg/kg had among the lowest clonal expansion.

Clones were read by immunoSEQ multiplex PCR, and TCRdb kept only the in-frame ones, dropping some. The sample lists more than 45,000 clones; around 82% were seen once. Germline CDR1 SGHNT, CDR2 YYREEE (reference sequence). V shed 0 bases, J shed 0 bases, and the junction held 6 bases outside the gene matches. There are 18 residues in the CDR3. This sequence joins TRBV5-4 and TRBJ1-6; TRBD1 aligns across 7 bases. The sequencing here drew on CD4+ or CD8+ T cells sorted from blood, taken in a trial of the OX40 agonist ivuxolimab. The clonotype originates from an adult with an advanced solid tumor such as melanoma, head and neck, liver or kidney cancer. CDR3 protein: CASSLAFAGGSYNSPLHF. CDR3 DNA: TGTGCCAGCAGCTTGGCCTTTGCAGGGGGCTCCTATAATTCACCCCTCCACTTT.